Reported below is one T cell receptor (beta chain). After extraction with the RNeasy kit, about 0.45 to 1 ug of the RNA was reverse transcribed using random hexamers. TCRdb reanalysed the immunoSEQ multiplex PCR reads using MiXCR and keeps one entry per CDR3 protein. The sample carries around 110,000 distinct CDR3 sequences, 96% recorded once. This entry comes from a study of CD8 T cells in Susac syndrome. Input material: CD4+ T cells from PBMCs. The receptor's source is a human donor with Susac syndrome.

CDR3 region: CASSLEAAEKLFF. CDR3 nucleotides: TGCGCCAGCAGCTTGGAGGCGGCTGAAAAACTGTTTTTT. This chain uses TRBV5-1 with TRBJ1-4, with D unresolved. This CDR3 comprises 13 residues. V was shortened by 0 bases and J by 7 bases, with 7 bases between the two germline ends. CDR1 and CDR2 from the germline V gene are SGHRS and YFSETQ.